Listed here are 18 T cell receptor beta chains from one sample, sequenced in a study of metastatic and nonmetastatic thyroid tumors. Each patient came to thyroid surgery without any prior treatment (of any kind). TCRdb re-called the PCR reads through MiXCR. The data show about 30,000 clones, around 25% seen once. Input material: blood. The source is a female donor with papillary thyroid cancer or a benign thyroid nodule (not recorded which). Some clones in this sample may be carry-over from other donors' samples.

Remarks on this clone: This could be a read error, since a much larger clone is one nucleotide away. Other DNA variants within this sample encode the same CDR3. The chain couples TRBV29-1 to TRBJ2-6; unclear D gene. The CDR3 is 13 residues long. Germline CDR1 reads SQVTM; CDR2 reads ANQGSEA. The CDR3 region has the DNA TGCAGTGTTTACAACTCTGGGGCCAACGTCCTGACTTTC. It is translated as CSVYNSGANVLTF.

In its sample, this clone was seen a few times. The chain couples TRBV6-1 to TRBJ1-3; D uncertain. Germline V gene lookup returns CDR1 MNHNS and CDR2 SASEGT. This CDR3 is 12 amino acids long. V gave up 11 bases and J gave up 5 bases, with 13 bases separating them. CDR3 sequence reads: CAVKGRRNTIYF. As DNA, the CDR3 is TGTGCCGTAAAAGGACGTCGAAACACCATATATTTT.

This clone was seen only a few times. Because it lacks the conserved phenylalanine or tryptophan at the end, this CDR3 is likely a read error. The gene calls are TRBV28 and TRBJ2-2; D remains unclear. The CDR3 has 14 amino acids. Germline V gene sequence: CDR1 MDHEN, CDR2 SYDVKM. In nucleotides, the CDR3 is TGTGCCAACTCTCCCGCCGCGAATACCGGGGAGCTGTTTCTT. Translated, it gives CANSPAANTGELFL.

This clone has ten or more counts. A much larger clone sits a single nucleotide away, making a read error possible. J is TRBJ2-7 and V is TRBV5-1, with 7 bases fitting TRBD2. The CDR3 has 13 amino acids. After removal of 6 bases from V and 4 bases from J, the junction contained 7 bases not matched to a gene. The germline V gene has CDR1 SGHRS and CDR2 YFSETQ. Here the CDR3 DNA reads TGCGCCAGCACCTACATCGGGGGGTACGAGCAGTACTTC. Protein product: CASTYIGGYEQYF.

The CDR3 loop is CASSSGTGPNYGYTF. As DNA, the CDR3 is TGTGCCAGCAGCTCCGGGACAGGGCCAAACTATGGCTACACCTTC. The chain couples TRBV7-3 to TRBJ1-2, with TRBD1 matching 9 bases. This CDR3 has 15 residues. CDR1 SGHTA and CDR2 FQGTGA come from the germline V gene. Losses at the gene ends were 4 bases for V and 2 bases for J; bases not matched to a gene: 5.

This clone occurred a few times. This chain links TRBV6-2 or TRBV6-3 with TRBJ1-1, with a tentative D call TRBD1 (5 bases). The length of the CDR3 is 15 residues. CDR1 MNHEY and CDR2 SVGEGT come from the germline V gene. Deletions cut 2 bases from V and 4 bases from J, with 14 bases between. CDR3 nucleotide sequence: TGTGCCAGCAGTTACGGGGCGATCGGAATCACTGAAGCTTTCTTT. Its translation: CASSYGAIGITEAFF.

At least ten counts were recorded for this clone. This chain links TRBV19 with TRBJ2-6; D gene ambiguous. This CDR3 is built from 19 residues. Germline V gene data show CDR1 as LNHDA and CDR2 as SQIVND (reference sequence). Trimming took 7 bases from V and 0 from J, leaving 22 bases between them. CDR3 nucleotides: TGTGCCAGTAAAGTGGTCTATGCAGGTACTATCTCTGGGGCCAACGTCCTGACTTTC. It codes for CASKVVYAGTISGANVLTF. The complete variable domain, with remaining parts taken from reference TRBV19 and TRBJ2-6, reads DGGITQSPKYLFRKEGQNVTLSCEQNLNHDAMYWYRQDPGQGLRLIYYSQIVNDFQKGDIAEGYSVSREKKESFPLTVTSAQKNPTAFYLCASKVVYAGTISGANVLTFGAGSRLTVL.

The sample holds many counts of this clone. The chain employs TRBV7-2 and TRBJ2-1, with a possible D match to TRBD2 (6 bases). Germline V gene lookup returns CDR1 SGHTA and CDR2 FQGNSA. The V end lost 5 bases, the J end lost 6 bases, and 14 bases lay between the germline ends. The CDR3 consists of 14 residues. The chain's CDR3 is CASSITGTSNEQFF. For the CDR3, the DNA is TGTGCCAGCAGCATAACCGGGACTTCCAATGAGCAGTTCTTC.

Many counts were recorded for this clone. The chain joins TRBV20-1 to TRBJ2-7, with TRBD1 identical over 11 bases. The germline gives CDR1 DFQATT, CDR2 SNEGSKA (reference sequence). There are 14 residues in the CDR3. The V segment lost 5 bases and the J segment 6 bases; nucleotides outside the gene matches: 9. The CDR3 region is CSAEDRTGGVEQYF. The CDR3 bases are TGCAGTGCTGAAGACAGGACAGGGGGCGTCGAGCAGTACTTC.

V usage is TRBV6-2 or TRBV6-3 and J usage is TRBJ2-6; D tentatively reads TRBD1 or TRBD2 (6 bases each). The V end was cut by 1 base, the J end by 4 bases, with 20 bases between. CDR1 MNHEY and CDR2 SVGEGT come from the germline V gene. This CDR3 has 19 amino acids. CDR3: CASSYFPGGRDSGANVLTF. DNA of the CDR3: TGTGCCAGCAGTTACTTTCCCGGGGGCCGTGACTCAGGGGCCAACGTCCTGACTTTC.

This clone was found a few times. This rearrangement joins TRBV28 to TRBJ1-2; D remains ambiguous. Trimming left V 7 bases short and J 9 bases short, with 12 bases between. This CDR3 has 11 amino acids. The germline CDR1 and CDR2 sequences are MDHEN and SYDVKM. The chain's CDR3 is CASNLVFCYTF. In nucleotides, the CDR3 is TGTGCCAGCAACCTCGTGTTTTGCTACACCTTC.

The rearrangement uses TRBV20-1 and TRBJ1-6, with 8 bases fitting TRBD1. Per germline, CDR1 DFQATT and CDR2 SNEGSKA (reference sequence). The CDR3 has 13 residues. Losses at the gene ends were 5 bases for V and 11 bases for J; bases not matched to a gene: 8. CDR3 region: CSARTGSIPPLHF. CDR3 DNA: TGCAGTGCTCGGACAGGGAGTATACCACCCCTCCACTTT.

This clone was seen only a few times. This sequence joins TRBV6-6 and TRBJ2-1, with D tentatively TRBD2 (6 bases). Trimming removed 0 bases at V and 8 bases at J, with 14 bases between. Germline CDR1 is MNHNY and CDR2 is SVGAGI (reference sequence). This CDR3 is built from 15 residues. This CDR3 is CASSYSGGGGYEQFF. CDR3 nucleotide sequence: TGTGCCAGCAGTTACTCCGGGGGAGGAGGATATGAGCAGTTCTTC.

The chain couples TRBV28 to TRBJ2-7; 9 nucleotides agree with TRBD1. This CDR3 comprises 16 residues. Trimming cost V 2 bases and J 6 bases; bases outside gene matches: 11. In germline, CDR1 is MDHEN, CDR2 SYDVKM. This CDR3 reads CASSLVSGQGRAEQYF. The CDR3 nucleotides are TGTGCCAGCAGTTTAGTCTCCGGACAGGGGAGGGCCGAGCAGTACTTC.

This clone was seen a handful of times. The chain is built from TRBV28 and TRBJ1-2, with a tentative D call TRBD1 (5 bases). V was trimmed by 5 bases and J by 0 bases, leaving 10 bases between them. The length of the CDR3 is 14 residues. CDR1 MDHEN and CDR2 SYDVKM come from the germline V gene. CDR3 coding DNA: TGTGCCAGCAGTAGTGGGGGTGCTAACTATGGCTACACCTTC. It yields the protein CASSSGGANYGYTF.

By proportion, this clone is medium-sized. The gene calls are TRBV20-1 and TRBJ1-5; D perhaps matches TRBD1 (5 bases). Germline V CDR1 and CDR2: DFQATT, SNEGSKA (reference sequence). V was pared by 0 bases and J by 9 bases, with 12 bases between. The CDR3 totals 13 residues. The DNA for the CDR3 is TGCAGTGCTAGAGAGGGGGTGGAGTGGCCCCAGCATTTT. It specifies CSAREGVEWPQHF.

V and J are TRBV18 and TRBJ1-2, with a possible D match to TRBD1 (5 bases). Germline CDR1 KGHSH, CDR2 LQKENI. CDR3 length: 13 residues. Trimming removed 6 bases from V and 8 bases from J, with 16 bases in between. Here the CDR3 reads CASSPLGRGGYTF. CDR3 bases: TGTGCCAGCTCGCCCCTGGGGCGCGGGGGCTACACCTTC. Full variable domain (outside the CDR3, taken from reference TRBV18 and TRBJ1-2): NAGVMQNPRHLVRRRGQEARLRCSPMKGHSHVYWYRQLPEEGLKFMVYLQKENIIDESGMPKERFSAEFPKEGPSILRIQQVVRGDSAAYFCASSPLGRGGYTFGSGTRLTVV.

About this clone: The junction departs from the called germline gene at one end, perhaps through a read error. The CDR3 sequence is CIARSGRGAGELFF. DNA for the CDR3: TGCATTGCTAGATCTGGGCGGGGTGCCGGGGAGCTGTTTTTT. The chain joins TRBV20-1 to TRBJ2-2, with a weak D call TRBD2 (6 bases). CDR3 size: 14 residues. Germline values: CDR1 DFQATT, CDR2 SNEGSKA (reference sequence).